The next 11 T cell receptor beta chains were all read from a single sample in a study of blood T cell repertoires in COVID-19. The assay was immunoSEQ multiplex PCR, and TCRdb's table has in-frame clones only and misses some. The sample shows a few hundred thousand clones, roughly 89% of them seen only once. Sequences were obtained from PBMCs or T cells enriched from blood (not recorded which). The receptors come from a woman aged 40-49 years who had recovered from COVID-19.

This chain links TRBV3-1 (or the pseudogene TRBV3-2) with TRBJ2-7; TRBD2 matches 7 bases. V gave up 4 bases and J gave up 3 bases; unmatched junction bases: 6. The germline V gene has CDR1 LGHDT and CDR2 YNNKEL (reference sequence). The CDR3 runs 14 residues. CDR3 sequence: CASSPLADRYEQYF. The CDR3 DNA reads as TGTGCCAGCAGCCCTCTAGCGGATCGCTACGAGCAGTACTTC.

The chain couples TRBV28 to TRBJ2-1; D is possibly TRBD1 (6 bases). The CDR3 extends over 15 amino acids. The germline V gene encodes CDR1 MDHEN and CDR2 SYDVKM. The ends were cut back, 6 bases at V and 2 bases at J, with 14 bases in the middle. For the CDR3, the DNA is TGTGCCAGCAGGACACAGGGAATCCCCTACAATGAGCAGTTCTTC. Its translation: CASRTQGIPYNEQFF.

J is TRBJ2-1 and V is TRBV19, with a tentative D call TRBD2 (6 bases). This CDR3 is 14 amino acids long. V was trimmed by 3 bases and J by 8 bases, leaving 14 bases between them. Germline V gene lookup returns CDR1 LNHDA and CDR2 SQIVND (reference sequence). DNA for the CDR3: TGTGCCAGTAGTATCGCTGGGGGGATCGATGAGCAGTTCTTC. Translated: CASSIAGGIDEQFF.

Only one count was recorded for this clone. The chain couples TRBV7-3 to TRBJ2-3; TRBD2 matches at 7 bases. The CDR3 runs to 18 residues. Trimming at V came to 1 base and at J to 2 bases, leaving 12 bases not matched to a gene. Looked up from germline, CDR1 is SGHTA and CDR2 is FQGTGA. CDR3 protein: CASSLKPSGGGFTDTQYF. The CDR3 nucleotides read TGTGCCAGCAGCTTAAAACCTAGCGGAGGAGGTTTCACAGATACGCAGTATTTT. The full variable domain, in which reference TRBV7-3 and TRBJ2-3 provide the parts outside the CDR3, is GAGVSQTPSNKVTEKGKYVELRCDPISGHTALYWYRQSLGQGPEFLIYFQGTGAADDSGLPNDRFFAVRPEGSVSTLKIQRTERGDSAVYLCASSLKPSGGGFTDTQYFGPGTRLTVL.

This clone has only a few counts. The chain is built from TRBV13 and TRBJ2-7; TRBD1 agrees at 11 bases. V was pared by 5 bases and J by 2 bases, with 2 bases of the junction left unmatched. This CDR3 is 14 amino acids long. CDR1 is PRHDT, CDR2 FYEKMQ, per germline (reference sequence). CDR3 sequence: CASSRDRGAYEQYF. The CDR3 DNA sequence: TGTGCCAGCAGCAGGGACAGGGGGGCCTACGAGCAGTACTTC. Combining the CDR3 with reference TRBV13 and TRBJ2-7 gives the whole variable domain AAGVIQSPRHLIKEKRETATLKCYPIPRHDTVYWYQQGPGQDPQFLISFYEKMQSDKGSIPDRFSAQQFSDYHSELNMSSLELGDSALYFCASSRDRGAYEQYFGPGTRLTVT.

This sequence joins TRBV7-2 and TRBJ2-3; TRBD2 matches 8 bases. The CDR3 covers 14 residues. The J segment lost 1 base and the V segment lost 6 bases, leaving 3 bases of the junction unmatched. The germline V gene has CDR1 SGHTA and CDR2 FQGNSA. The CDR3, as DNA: TGTGCCAGCAGAAAAGCGGGAGGCACAGATACGCAGTATTTT. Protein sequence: CASRKAGGTDTQYF.

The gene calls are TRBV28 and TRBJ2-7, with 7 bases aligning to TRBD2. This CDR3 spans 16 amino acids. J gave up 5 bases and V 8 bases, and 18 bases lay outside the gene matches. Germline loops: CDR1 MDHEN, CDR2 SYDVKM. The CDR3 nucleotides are TGTGCCAGCCCACTAGCCCGACTAGCAATATTCCACGAGCAGTACTTC. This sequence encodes CASPLARLAIFHEQYF.

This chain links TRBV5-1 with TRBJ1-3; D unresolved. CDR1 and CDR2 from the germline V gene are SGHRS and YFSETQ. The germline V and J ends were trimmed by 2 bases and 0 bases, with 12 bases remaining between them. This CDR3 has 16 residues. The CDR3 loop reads CASSLWETSSGNTIYF. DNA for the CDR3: TGCGCCAGCAGCTTATGGGAGACTAGCTCTGGAAACACCATATATTTT.

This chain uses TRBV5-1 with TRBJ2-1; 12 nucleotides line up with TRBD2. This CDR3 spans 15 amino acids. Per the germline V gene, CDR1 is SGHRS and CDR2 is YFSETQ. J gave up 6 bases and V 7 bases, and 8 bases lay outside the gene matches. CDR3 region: CASSHRLAGANEQFF. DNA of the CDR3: TGCGCCAGCTCTCATAGACTAGCGGGAGCCAATGAGCAGTTCTTC.

CDR3 nucleotide sequence: TGTGCCAGCAGCTTAGGGCCCAGCGGGACCCGGGGAGATACGCAGTATTTT. Amino acid sequence: CASSLGPSGTRGDTQYF. V and J are TRBV7-6 and TRBJ2-3, with 7 bases aligning to TRBD2. From germline, CDR1 is SGHVS and CDR2 FNYEAQ. The CDR3 is 17 amino acids. V gave up 1 base and J gave up 5 bases; unmatched junction bases: 12.

This CDR3 is CASSRQYSPLHF. The CDR3 bases are TGTGCCAGCAGCCGACAGTATTCACCCCTCCACTTT. V usage is TRBV6-2 or TRBV6-3 and J usage is TRBJ1-6; TRBD1 is a possible D gene (5 bases). The germline CDR1 and CDR2 sequences are MNHEY and SVGEGT. This CDR3 spans 12 amino acids. The V end lost 6 bases, the J end lost 8 bases, and 8 bases lay between the germline ends.